The clone carrying this T cell receptor (beta chain) has more than one count but fewer than ten. The sample is drawn from a study of T cells in Graves' hyperthyroidism and ophthalmopathy. Template material for amplifying TCR beta CDR3 regions consisted of RNA transcripts. In the first-round RT-PCR of the TCR CDR3, the HTBI primer set was used. TCRdb used MiXCR to reprocess the multiplex PCR reads, holding one entry per CDR3 protein. Counted here are 500,000 to 750,000 distinct CDR3 sequences, around 45% occurring once; the ten biggest clones make up about 7.8%. The TCR originated in a woman aged 18-35 years with Graves' hyperthyroidism. Sequenced material: peripheral blood or thyroid tissue (not recorded which).

The CDR3 protein is CSVEGLAGFYEHF. The CDR3 bases are TGCAGCGTTGAAGGACTAGCGGGATTCTACGAGCATTTT. The V and J genes are TRBV29-1 and TRBJ1-5; no clear D gene. Germline V gene data show CDR1 as SQVTM and CDR2 as ANQGSEA. The length of the CDR3 is 13 residues. The ends were cut back, 1 base at V and 14 bases at J, with 18 bases in the middle.